One sample yielded the 22 T cell receptor beta chains listed below, sequenced in a study of post-analysis software for immune sequencing data. Study-wide results and limits: Four or five TRBV segments, TRBV5-6, TRBV5-1 and TRBV20-1 among them, were found more frequent in patients than controls.

Unique molecular identifiers tagged the TCR beta cDNA libraries. In TCRdb, the PCR reads were re-called with MiXCR into one record per CDR3 protein. The profile covers hundreds of thousands of distinct CDR3 sequences, with 25% to 30% appearing a single time and 0.55% to 0.65% taken by the ten largest. Which antigens these TCRs recognize remains unknown. Sequencing was done on a sample of blood. The receptor source for this set is a girl aged 10 to 17 with multiple sclerosis.

The rearrangement joins TRBV6-1 to TRBJ2-1; 14 bases match TRBD2. There are 17 residues in the CDR3. V was pared by 8 bases and J by 13 bases, with 19 bases of the junction left unmatched. Germline V CDR1 and CDR2: MNHNS, SASEGT. CDR3 in amino acids: CASATTSGRAGRETQFF. The CDR3 coding sequence is TGTGCCAGCGCCACGACTAGCGGGAGGGCCGGTCGTGAGACCCAGTTCTTC.

With respect to this clonotype: An end of the junction differs from the germline gene, which may be a read error. CDR3 loop: CASSFAPHYDYTF. Written as DNA, the CDR3 is TGTGCCAGCAGTTTCGCGCCGCACTATGACTACACCTTC. This chain links TRBV12-3 or TRBV12-4 with TRBJ1-2; D is undetermined. The CDR3 spans 13 residues.

The chain is built from TRBV29-1 and TRBJ1-5; the match to TRBD1 covers 7 bases. V trimming: 6 bases; J trimming: 4 bases; junction bases outside the gene matches: 6. This CDR3 spans 13 amino acids. Germline lookup yields CDR1 SQVTM and CDR2 ANQGSEA. As DNA, the CDR3 is TGCAGCGTACGGACAGGACCTAATCAGCCCCAGCATTTT. It specifies CSVRTGPNQPQHF.

J is TRBJ2-2 and V is TRBV2, with D possibly matching TRBD1 (5 bases). Germline assignment: CDR1 SNHLY and CDR2 FYNNEI. The CDR3 has 14 amino acids. V was shortened by 7 bases and J by 5 bases, with 14 bases between the two germline ends. The CDR3: CASKQGSTTGELFF. CDR3 DNA sequence: TGTGCCAGCAAGCAGGGATCGACGACCGGGGAGCTGTTTTTT.

V and J are TRBV6-6 and TRBJ2-1; D call uncertain. V lost 0 bases and J 10 bases, leaving 7 bases between the germline ends. Germline loops: CDR1 MNHNY, CDR2 SVGAGI (reference sequence). The CDR3 runs to 12 residues. CDR3 in DNA: TGTGCCAGCAGTTACTCGAGAGGAGAGCAGTTCTTC. Translation: CASSYSRGEQFF.

About this clonotype: A read error may produce the germline difference seen at one junction end. V usage is TRBV3-1 and J usage is TRBJ2-2, with D maybe TRBD1 (6 bases). This CDR3 spans 17 amino acids. Germline CDR1 is LGHDT and CDR2 is YNNKEL (reference sequence). CDR3 bases: TGTGCCGGCAGCCAAGATTATCGGGCAGGGGACACCGGGGAGCTGTTTTTT. It specifies CAGSQDYRAGDTGELFF. The entire variable domain, with the rest obtained from reference TRBV3-1 and TRBJ2-2, is as follows: DTAVSQTPKYLVTQMGNDKSIKCEQNLGHDTMYWYKQDSKKFLKIMFSYNNKELIINETVPNRFSPKSPDKAHLNLHINSLELGDSAVYFCAGSQDYRAGDTGELFFGEGSRLTVL.

This chain connects TRBV29-1 to TRBJ1-1; 8 nucleotides align to TRBD1. CDR3 length: 14 amino acids. Germline V gene data show CDR1 as SQVTM and CDR2 as ANQGSEA. Germline trimming cut 8 bases from V and 4 bases from J; bases unmatched to any gene: 12. The CDR3, as DNA: TGCAGCTCGAGCCAAACAGGGGGGAGCACTGAAGCTTTCTTT. Translation: CSSSQTGGSTEAFF.

V usage is TRBV11-2 and J usage is TRBJ2-3; no clear D. Trimming removed 2 bases at V and 7 bases at J, with 16 bases between. Germline V lookup: CDR1 SGHAT, CDR2 FQNNGV. The CDR3 consists of 15 residues. For the CDR3, the DNA is TGTGCCAGCAGCTTACTCTTGTCCCATGGAAATACGCAGTATTTT. The encoded protein is CASSLLLSHGNTQYF.

Details on this clonotype: The junction differs from germline at one of its ends, possibly a read error. The chain employs TRBV5-1 and TRBJ2-5; TRBD2 aligns across 7 bases. CDR3 length: 16 amino acids. The germline CDR1 and CDR2 sequences are SGHRS and YFSETQ. The CDR3 spells CAGSLVSPSGKETQYF. Written as DNA, the CDR3 is TGCGCCGGCAGCTTGGTATCGCCTAGCGGCAAAGAGACCCAGTACTTC.

The chain carries TRBV29-1 and TRBJ1-1; D not resolved. The germline V gene encodes CDR1 SQVTM and CDR2 ANQGSEA. The CDR3 totals 11 residues. V dropped 0 bases and J dropped 6 bases, with 5 bases sitting between them. The CDR3: CSVEDSAEAFF. As DNA, the CDR3 is TGCAGCGTTGAAGATTCCGCTGAAGCTTTCTTT. Using reference TRBV29-1 and TRBJ1-1 for the parts outside the CDR3, the full variable domain is SAVISQKPSRDICQRGTSLTIQCQVDSQVTMMFWYRQQPGQSLTLIATANQGSEATYESGFVIDKFPISRPNLTFSTLTVSNMSPEDSSIYLCSVEDSAEAFFGQGTRLTVV.

This clonotype showed up many times. The V call is TRBV20-1, the J call TRBJ2-1; weak D call: TRBD2 (5 bases). Germline loops: CDR1 DFQATT, CDR2 SNEGSKA (reference sequence). V lost 0 bases to trimming and J lost 6 bases, with 9 bases between them. The CDR3 sequence is 13 residues long. The CDR3 bases are TGCAGTGCTAGAGATTTGGGGAGCAATGAGCAGTTCTTC. It specifies CSARDLGSNEQFF.

V usage is TRBV3-1 and J usage is TRBJ1-1; no definite D call. Between the trimmed V and J ends, which lost 1 base and 2 bases, there was a span of 8 bases. The CDR3 sequence is 14 residues long. CDR1 LGHDT and CDR2 YNNKEL come from the germline V gene (reference sequence). In DNA, the CDR3 is TGTGCCAGCAGCCAAGTGGGCAGTAACACTGAAGCTTTCTTT. Translation: CASSQVGSNTEAFF.

V is TRBV6-5 and J is TRBJ2-3, with D unresolved. The CDR3 contains 15 residues. Trimming removed 2 bases at V and 1 base at J, with 10 bases between. Germline-derived CDR1 and CDR2 are MNHEY and SVGAGI. The CDR3 nucleotides are TGTGCCAGCAGTTACGGTGTGGTGGGCACAGATACGCAGTATTTT. Translated: CASSYGVVGTDTQYF.

The chain employs TRBV10-3 and TRBJ2-5, with a tentative D call TRBD2 (6 bases). V was trimmed by 1 base and J by 2 bases, leaving 11 bases between them. The CDR3 is 15 amino acids. The germline gives CDR1 ENHRY, CDR2 SYGVKD. CDR3 sequence reads: CAISELRGFQETQYF. CDR3 in DNA: TGTGCCATCAGTGAGTTACGGGGGTTTCAAGAGACCCAGTACTTC.

This clonotype was counted only a few times. This chain joins TRBV5-1 and TRBJ2-1; 8 bases match TRBD2. CDR3 length equals 17 residues. Trimming removed 2 bases from V and 7 bases from J; junction bases left unmatched: 14. Germline V gene lookup returns CDR1 SGHRS and CDR2 YFSETQ. CDR3 nucleotide sequence: TGCGCCAGCAGCTTTGCCCTCGGGGGGGGCGCGGGGAATGAGCAGTTCTTC. Its protein product is CASSFALGGGAGNEQFF.

The chain employs TRBV6-6 and TRBJ2-7, with 7 bases aligning to TRBD1. In germline, CDR1 is MNHNY, CDR2 SVGAGI (reference sequence). V lost 0 bases and J lost 3; bases outside the gene matches: 2. CDR3 length: 14 residues. CDR3 residues: CASSYSGQDYEQYF. DNA of the CDR3: TGTGCCAGCAGTTACTCAGGACAGGACTACGAGCAGTACTTC.

As regards this clonotype: This could be a read error, since a much larger clone is one nucleotide away. V usage is TRBV7-2 and J usage is TRBJ2-5; 14 nucleotides align to TRBD2. The CDR3 is 15 amino acids. Germline CDR1 reads SGHTA; CDR2 reads FQGNSA. The J segment lost 11 bases and the V segment lost 5 bases, leaving 10 bases of the junction unmatched. In nucleotides, the CDR3 is TGTGCCAGCAGCCCGGGACTAGCGGGAGTGGAGGAGCAGTACTTC. Translation gives CASSPGLAGVEEQYF.

V gene TRBV4-3 combines with J gene TRBJ2-7, with D maybe TRBD1 (5 bases). The germline CDR1 and CDR2 sequences are LGHNA and YSLEER. V lost 0 bases and J 3 bases, leaving 12 bases between the germline ends. The CDR3 has 15 amino acids. CDR3 loop: CASSQDSQGNYEQYF. The CDR3 DNA is TGCGCCAGCAGCCAAGATAGTCAGGGAAACTACGAGCAGTACTTC.

The chain links TRBV7-8 to TRBJ2-1; no reliable D call. The CDR3 loop spans 14 amino acids. The germline V and J ends were trimmed by 5 bases and 5 bases, with 13 bases remaining between them. CDR1 is SGHVS and CDR2 is FQNEAQ in the germline V gene. The CDR3 DNA reads as TGTGCCAGCAGCCGCCTGGTTAGAAACAATGAGCAGTTCTTC. Translated, it gives CASSRLVRNNEQFF.

There are a few counts of this clonotype. This rearrangement joins TRBV27 to TRBJ2-7; TRBD2 aligns across 7 bases. The CDR3 consists of 13 residues. V shed 3 bases and J 6 bases; nucleotides not matched to a gene: 5. Germline loops: CDR1 MNHEY, CDR2 SMNVEV (reference sequence). The CDR3 spells CASSLAGRAEQYF. CDR3 nucleotide sequence: TGTGCCAGCAGTTTGGCAGGGAGGGCCGAGCAGTACTTC.

This clonotype was found a few times. This chain connects TRBV18 to TRBJ1-5, with D possibly matching TRBD1 (6 bases). The CDR3 covers 17 residues. The germline CDR1 and CDR2 sequences are KGHSH and LQKENI. V lost 2 bases and J 3 bases, leaving 17 bases between the germline ends. In nucleotides, the CDR3 is TGTGCCAGCTCACCAAGGGTCGGTCCAGGGGACAATCAGCCCCAGCATTTT. It specifies CASSPRVGPGDNQPQHF.

V usage is TRBV4-3 and J usage is TRBJ2-7; 8 nucleotides align to TRBD1. Trimming at V came to 0 bases and at J to 4 bases, leaving 5 bases not matched to a gene. The CDR3 has 15 amino acids. Germline CDR1 is LGHNA and CDR2 is YSLEER. Written as DNA, the CDR3 is TGCGCCAGCAGCCAAGAAAGGGACAGGCGATACGAGCAGTACTTC. This gives the protein CASSQERDRRYEQYF.